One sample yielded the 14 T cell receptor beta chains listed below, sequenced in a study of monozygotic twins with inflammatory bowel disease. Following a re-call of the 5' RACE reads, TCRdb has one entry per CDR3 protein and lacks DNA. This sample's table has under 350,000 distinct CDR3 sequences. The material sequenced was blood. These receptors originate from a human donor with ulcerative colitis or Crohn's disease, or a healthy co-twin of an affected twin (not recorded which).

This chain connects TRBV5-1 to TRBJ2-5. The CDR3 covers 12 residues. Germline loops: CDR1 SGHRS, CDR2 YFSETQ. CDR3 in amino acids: CASSLHQETQYF.

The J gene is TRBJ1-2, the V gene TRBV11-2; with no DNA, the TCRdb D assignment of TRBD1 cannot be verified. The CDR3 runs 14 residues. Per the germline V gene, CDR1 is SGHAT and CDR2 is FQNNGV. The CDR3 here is CASSLTGVSYGYTF. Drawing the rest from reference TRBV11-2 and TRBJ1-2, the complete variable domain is EAGVAQSPRYKIIEKRQSVAFWCNPISGHATLYWYQQILGQGPKLLIQFQNNGVVDDSQLPKDRFSAERLKGVDSTLKIQPAKLEDSAVYLCASSLTGVSYGYTFGSGTRLTVV.

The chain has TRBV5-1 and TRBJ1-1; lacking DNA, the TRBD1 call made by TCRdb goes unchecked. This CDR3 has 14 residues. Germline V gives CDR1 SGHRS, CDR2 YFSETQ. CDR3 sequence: CASSLQGFGTEAFF.

The CDR3 loop reads CASSVGIQGAKNTEAFF. This sequence joins TRBV9 and TRBJ1-1; absent DNA, TCRdb's TRBD1 call cannot be checked. Germline V gene sequence: CDR1 SGDLS, CDR2 YYNGEE. The CDR3 sequence is 17 residues long.

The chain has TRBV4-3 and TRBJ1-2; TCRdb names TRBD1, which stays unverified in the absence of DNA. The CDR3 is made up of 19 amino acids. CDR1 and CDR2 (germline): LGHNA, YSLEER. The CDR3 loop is CASRQITNPGHPAGYGYTF.

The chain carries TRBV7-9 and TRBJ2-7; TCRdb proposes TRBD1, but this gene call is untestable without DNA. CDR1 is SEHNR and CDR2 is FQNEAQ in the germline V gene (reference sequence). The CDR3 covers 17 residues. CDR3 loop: CASSATLLPGQGYEQYF. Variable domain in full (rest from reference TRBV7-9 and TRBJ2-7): DTGVSQNPRHKITKRGQNVTFRCDPISEHNRLYWYRQTLGQGPEFLTYFQNEAQLEKSRLLSDRFSAERPKGSFSTLEIQRTEQGDSAMYLCASSATLLPGQGYEQYFGPGTRLTVT.

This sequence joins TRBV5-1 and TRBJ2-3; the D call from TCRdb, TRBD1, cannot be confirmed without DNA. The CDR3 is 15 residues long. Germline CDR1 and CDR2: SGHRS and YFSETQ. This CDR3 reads CASSSWTGIADTQYF.

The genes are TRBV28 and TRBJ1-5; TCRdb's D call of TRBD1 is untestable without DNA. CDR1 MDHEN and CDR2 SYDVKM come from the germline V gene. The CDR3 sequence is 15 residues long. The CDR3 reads CASRPTRGVDQPQHF.

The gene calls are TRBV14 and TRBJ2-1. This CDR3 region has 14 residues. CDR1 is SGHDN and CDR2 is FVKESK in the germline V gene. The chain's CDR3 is CASSKERALNEQFF.

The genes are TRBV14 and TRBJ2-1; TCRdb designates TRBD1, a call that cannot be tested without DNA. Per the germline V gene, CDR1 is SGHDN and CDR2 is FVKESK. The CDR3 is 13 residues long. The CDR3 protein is CASSQASAGAQFF.

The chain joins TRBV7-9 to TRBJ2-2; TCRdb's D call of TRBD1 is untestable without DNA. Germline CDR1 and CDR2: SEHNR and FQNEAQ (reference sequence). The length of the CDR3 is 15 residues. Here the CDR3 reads CASKGAGVNTGELFF.

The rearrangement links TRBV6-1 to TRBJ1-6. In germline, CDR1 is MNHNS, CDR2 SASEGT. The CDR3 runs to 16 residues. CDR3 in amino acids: CASRETYTVWNSPLHF.

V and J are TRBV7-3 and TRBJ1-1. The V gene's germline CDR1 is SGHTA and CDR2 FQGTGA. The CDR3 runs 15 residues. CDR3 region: CASSLAGIMNTEAFF.

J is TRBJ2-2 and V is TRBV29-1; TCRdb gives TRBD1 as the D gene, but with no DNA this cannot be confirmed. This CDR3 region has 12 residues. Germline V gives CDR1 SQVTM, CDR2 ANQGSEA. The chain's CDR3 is CSVDPTGGELFF.